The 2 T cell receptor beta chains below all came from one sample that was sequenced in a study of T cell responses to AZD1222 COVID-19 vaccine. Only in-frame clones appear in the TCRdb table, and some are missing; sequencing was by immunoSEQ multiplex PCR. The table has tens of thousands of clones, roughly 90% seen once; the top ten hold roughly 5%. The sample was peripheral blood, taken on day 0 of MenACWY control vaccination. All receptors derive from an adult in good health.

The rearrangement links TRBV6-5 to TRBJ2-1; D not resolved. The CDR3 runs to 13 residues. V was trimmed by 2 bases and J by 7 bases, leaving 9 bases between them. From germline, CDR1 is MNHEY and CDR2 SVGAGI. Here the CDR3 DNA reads TGTGCCAGCAGTTACGACTTCACTAATGAGCAGTTCTTC. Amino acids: CASSYDFTNEQFF.

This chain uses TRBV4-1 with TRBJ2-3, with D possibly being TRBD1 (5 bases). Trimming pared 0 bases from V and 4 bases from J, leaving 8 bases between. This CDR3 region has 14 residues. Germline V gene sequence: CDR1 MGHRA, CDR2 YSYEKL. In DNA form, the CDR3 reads TGCGCCAGCAGCCAAGACCCGACAGCAGATACGCAGTATTTT. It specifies CASSQDPTADTQYF.